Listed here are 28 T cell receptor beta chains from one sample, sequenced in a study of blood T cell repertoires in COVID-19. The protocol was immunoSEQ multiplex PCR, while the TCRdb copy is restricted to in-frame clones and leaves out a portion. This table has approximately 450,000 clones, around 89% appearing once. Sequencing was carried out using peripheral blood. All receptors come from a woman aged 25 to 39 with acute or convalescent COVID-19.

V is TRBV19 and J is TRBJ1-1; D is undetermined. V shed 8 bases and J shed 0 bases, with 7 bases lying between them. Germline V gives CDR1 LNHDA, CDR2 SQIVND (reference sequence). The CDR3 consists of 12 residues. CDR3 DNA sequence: TGTGCCAGTCGGACTATGAACACTGAAGCTTTCTTT. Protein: CASRTMNTEAFF.

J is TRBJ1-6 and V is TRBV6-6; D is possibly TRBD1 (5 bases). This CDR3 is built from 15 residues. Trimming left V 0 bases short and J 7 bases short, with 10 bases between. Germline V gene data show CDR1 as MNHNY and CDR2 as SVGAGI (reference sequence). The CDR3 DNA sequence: TGTGCCAGCAGTTACTCGATGGCAGGGAATTCACCCCTCCACTTT. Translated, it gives CASSYSMAGNSPLHF.

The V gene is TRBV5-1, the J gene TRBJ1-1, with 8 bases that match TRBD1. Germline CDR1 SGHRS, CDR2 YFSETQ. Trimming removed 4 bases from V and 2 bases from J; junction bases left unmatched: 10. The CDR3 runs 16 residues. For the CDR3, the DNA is TGCGCCAGCAGCCGGACGTCGGGACAGGTTAACACTGAAGCTTTCTTT. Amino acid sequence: CASSRTSGQVNTEAFF.

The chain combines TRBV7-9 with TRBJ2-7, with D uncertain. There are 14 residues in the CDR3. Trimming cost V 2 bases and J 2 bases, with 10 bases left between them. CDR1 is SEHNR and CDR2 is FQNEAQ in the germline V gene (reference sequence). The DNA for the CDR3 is TGTGCCAGCAGCTTATTGGCAGGCCCCTACGAGCAGTACTTC. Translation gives CASSLLAGPYEQYF.

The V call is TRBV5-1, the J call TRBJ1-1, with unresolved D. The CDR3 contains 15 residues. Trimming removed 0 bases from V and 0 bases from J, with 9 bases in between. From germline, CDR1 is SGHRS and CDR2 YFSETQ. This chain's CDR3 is CASSLDRVLNTEAFF. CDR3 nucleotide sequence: TGCGCCAGCAGCTTGGATCGGGTACTGAACACTGAAGCTTTCTTT.

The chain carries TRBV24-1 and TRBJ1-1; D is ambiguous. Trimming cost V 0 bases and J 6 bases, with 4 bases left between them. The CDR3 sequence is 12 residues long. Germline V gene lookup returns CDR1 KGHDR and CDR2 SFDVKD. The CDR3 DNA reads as TGTGCCACCAGTGATTTGTACTCTGAAGCTTTCTTT. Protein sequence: CATSDLYSEAFF.

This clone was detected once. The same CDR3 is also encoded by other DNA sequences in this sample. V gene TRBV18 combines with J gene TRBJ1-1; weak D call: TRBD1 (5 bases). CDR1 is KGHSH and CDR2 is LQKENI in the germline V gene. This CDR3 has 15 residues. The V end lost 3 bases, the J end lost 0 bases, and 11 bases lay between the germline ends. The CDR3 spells CASSPGTGMNTEAFF. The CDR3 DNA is TGTGCCAGCTCACCCGGCACAGGTATGAACACTGAAGCTTTCTTT.

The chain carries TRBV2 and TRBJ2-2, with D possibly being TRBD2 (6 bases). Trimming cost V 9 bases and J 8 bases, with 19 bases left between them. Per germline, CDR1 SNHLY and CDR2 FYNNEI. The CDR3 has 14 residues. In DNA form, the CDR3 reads TGTGCCAGAGGACTATCTCTTTCAGCAGGGGAGCTGTTTTTT. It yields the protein CARGLSLSAGELFF. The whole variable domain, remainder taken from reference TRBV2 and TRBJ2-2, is EPEVTQTPSHQVTQMGQEVILRCVPISNHLYFYWYRQILGQKVEFLVSFYNNEISEKSEIFDDQFSVERPDGSNFTLKIRSTKLEDSAMYFCARGLSLSAGELFFGEGSRLTVL.

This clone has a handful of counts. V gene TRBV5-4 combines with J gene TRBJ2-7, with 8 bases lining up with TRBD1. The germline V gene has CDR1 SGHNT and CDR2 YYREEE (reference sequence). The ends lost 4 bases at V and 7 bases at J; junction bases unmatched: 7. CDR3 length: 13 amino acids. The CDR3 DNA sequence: TGTGCCAGCAGCGTGGACAGGGCCGGGGAGCAGTACTTC. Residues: CASSVDRAGEQYF.

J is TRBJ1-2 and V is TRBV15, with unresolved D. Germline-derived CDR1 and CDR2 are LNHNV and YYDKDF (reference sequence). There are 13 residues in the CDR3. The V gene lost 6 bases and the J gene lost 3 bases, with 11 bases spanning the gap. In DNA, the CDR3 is TGTGCCACCAGTTCTTGGAGGGACTATGGCTACACCTTC. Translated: CATSSWRDYGYTF.

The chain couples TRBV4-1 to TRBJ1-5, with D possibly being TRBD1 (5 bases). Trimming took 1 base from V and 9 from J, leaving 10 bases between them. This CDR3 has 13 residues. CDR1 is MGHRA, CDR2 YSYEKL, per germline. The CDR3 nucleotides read TGCGCCAGCAGCCAAGTGTCGGGGGGGCCCCAGCATTTT. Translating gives CASSQVSGGPQHF.

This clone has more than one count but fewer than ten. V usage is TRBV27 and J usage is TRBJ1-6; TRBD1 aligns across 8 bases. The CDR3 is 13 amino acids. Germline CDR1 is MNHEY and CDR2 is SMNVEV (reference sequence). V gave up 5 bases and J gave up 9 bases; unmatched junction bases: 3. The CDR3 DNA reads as TGTGCCAGCAGTCCTACAGGGGGTTCACCCCTCCACTTT. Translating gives CASSPTGGSPLHF.

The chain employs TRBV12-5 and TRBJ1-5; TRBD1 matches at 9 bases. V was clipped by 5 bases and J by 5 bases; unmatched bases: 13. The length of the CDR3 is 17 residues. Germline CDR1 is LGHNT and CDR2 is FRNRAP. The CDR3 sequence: CASGLFRGTGRHQPQHF. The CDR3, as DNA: TGTGCTAGTGGTCTCTTTCGAGGGACAGGGAGGCATCAGCCCCAGCATTTT. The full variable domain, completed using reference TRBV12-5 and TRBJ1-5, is DARVTQTPRHKVTEMGQEVTMRCQPILGHNTVFWYRQTMMQGLELLAYFRNRAPLDDSGMPKDRFSAEMPDATLATLKIQPSEPRDSAVYFCASGLFRGTGRHQPQHFGDGTRLSIL.

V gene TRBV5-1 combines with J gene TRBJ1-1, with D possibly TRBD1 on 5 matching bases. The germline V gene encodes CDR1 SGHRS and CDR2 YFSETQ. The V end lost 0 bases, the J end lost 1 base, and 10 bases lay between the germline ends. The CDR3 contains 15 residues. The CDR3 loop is CASSLGIQGNTEAFF. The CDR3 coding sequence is TGCGCCAGCAGCTTGGGGATCCAGGGGAACACTGAAGCTTTCTTT.

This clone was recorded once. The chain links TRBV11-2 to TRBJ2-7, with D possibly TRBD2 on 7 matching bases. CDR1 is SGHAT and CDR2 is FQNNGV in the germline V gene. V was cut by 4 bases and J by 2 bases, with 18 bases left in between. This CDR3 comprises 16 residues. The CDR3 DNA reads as TGTGCCAGCAGCTGGGGCTCGGGGGGCATAACCTACGAGCAGTACTTC. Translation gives CASSWGSGGITYEQYF.

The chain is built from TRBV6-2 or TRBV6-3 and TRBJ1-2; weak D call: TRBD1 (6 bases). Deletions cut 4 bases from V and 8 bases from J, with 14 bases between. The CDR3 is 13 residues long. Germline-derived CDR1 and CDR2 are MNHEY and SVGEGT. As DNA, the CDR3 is TGTGCCAGCAGTTGGGCAGGGGTGGAAGGCTACACCTTC. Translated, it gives CASSWAGVEGYTF.

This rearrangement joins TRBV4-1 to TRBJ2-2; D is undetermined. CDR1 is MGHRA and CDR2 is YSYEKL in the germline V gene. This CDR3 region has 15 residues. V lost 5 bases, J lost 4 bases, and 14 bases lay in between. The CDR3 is CASSDTGRGTGELFF. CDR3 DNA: TGCGCCAGCAGCGATACCGGTCGCGGCACCGGGGAGCTGTTTTTT.

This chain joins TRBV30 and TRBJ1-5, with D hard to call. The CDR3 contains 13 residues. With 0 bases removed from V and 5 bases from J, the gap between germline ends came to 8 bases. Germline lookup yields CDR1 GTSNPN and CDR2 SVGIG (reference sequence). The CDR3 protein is CAWSVQRDQPQHF. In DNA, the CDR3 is TGTGCCTGGAGTGTCCAGAGGGATCAGCCCCAGCATTTT.

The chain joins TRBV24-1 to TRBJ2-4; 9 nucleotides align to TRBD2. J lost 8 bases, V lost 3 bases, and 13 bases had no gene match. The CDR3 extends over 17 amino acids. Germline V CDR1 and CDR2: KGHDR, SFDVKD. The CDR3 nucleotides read TGTGCCACCAGTGATCCCTGGGTTGCGGGGGGGCAGGACATTCAGTACTTC. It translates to CATSDPWVAGGQDIQYF.

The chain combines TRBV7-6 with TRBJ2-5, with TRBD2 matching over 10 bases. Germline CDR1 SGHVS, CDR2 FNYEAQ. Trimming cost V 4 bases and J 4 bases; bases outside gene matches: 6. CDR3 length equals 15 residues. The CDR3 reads CASSSPSGGAETQYF. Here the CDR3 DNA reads TGTGCCAGCAGCTCCCCAAGCGGGGGGGCAGAGACCCAGTACTTC.

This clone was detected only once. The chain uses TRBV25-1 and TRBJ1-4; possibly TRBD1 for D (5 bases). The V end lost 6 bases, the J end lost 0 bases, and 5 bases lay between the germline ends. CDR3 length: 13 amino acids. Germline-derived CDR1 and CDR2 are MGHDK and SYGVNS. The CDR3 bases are TGTGCCAGCAGGGACACAACTAATGAAAAACTGTTTTTT. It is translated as CASRDTTNEKLFF.

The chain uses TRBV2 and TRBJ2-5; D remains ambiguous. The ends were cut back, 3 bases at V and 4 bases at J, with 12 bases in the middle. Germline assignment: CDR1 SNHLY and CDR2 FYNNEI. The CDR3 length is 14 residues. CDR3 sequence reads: CASSERYRAETQYF. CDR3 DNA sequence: TGTGCCAGCAGTGAGCGCTATCGTGCAGAGACCCAGTACTTC. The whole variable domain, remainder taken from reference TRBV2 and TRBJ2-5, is EPEVTQTPSHQVTQMGQEVILRCVPISNHLYFYWYRQILGQKVEFLVSFYNNEISEKSEIFDDQFSVERPDGSNFTLKIRSTKLEDSAMYFCASSERYRAETQYFGPGTRLLVL.

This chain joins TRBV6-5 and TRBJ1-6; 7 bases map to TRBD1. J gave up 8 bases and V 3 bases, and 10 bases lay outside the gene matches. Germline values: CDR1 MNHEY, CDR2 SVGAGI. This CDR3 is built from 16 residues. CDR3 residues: CASSYRPGQRDSPLHF. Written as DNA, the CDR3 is TGTGCCAGCAGTTATCGACCGGGACAGAGGGATTCACCCCTCCACTTT.

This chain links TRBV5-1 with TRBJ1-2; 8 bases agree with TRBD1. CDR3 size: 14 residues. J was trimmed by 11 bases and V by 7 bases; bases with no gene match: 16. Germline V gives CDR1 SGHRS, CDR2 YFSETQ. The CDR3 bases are TGCGCCAGCGCTTCACAGGGGGGCCTACAGGGGTACACCTTC. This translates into CASASQGGLQGYTF.

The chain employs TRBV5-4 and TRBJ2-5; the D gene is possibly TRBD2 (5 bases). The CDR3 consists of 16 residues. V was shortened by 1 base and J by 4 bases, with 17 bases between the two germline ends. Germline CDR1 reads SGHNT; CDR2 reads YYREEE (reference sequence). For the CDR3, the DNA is TGTGCCAGCAGCTTGAAAAGCGGCCCTGAGGGAGAGACCCAGTACTTC. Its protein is CASSLKSGPEGETQYF.

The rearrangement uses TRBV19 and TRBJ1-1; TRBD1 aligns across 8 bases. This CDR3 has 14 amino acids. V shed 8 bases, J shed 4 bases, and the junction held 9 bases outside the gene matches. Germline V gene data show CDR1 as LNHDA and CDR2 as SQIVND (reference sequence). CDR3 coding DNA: TGTGCCAGTGGATACAGGGGGGAGGCCACTGAAGCTTTCTTT. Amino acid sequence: CASGYRGEATEAFF.

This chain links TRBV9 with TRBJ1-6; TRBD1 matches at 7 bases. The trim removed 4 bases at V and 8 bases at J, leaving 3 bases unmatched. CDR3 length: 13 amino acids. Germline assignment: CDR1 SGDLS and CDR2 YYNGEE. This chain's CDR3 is CASSPGTDSPLHF. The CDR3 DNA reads TGTGCCAGCAGCCCCGGGACAGATTCACCCCTCCACTTT.

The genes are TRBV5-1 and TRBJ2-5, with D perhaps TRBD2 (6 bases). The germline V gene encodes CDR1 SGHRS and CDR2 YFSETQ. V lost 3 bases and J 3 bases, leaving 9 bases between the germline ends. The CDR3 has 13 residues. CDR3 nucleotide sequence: TGCGCCAGCAGCTCGGGGGAGAAAGAGACCCAGTACTTC. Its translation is CASSSGEKETQYF.